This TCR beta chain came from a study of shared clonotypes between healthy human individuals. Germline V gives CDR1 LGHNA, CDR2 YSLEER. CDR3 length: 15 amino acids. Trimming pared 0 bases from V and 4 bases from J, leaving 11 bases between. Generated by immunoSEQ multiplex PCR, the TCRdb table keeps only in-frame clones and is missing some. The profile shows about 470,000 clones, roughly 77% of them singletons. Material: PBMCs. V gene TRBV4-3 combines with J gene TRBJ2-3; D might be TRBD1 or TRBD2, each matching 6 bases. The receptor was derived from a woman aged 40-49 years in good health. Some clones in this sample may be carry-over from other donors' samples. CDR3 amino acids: CASSQDYGGPDTQYF. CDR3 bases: TGCGCCAGCAGCCAAGACTACGGGGGCCCAGATACGCAGTATTTT.